These T cell receptor beta chains were read from a single sample in a study of shared clonotypes between healthy human individuals. The assay was immunoSEQ multiplex PCR, and TCRdb's table has in-frame clones only and misses some. The repertoire consists of about 2.4 million clones, with more than 80% occurring once and the leading ten covering roughly 0.15%. Source material: naive CD4+ T cells sorted from blood. All receptors come from a man in his late teens or twenties in good health. The CDR3 runs from the conserved cysteine through the conserved F or W. D genes are given only for firm matches. The size field is filled for only some rows; it gives once, few, many or a size class.

>.|.|TRBJ2-5|TRBV28
CASSFGQQETQYF
TGTGCCAGCAGTTTTGGGCAGCAAGAGACCCAGTACTTC
>.|few|TRBJ1-2|TRBV28
CASKQQNGYTF
TGTGCCAGCAAACAACAGAATGGCTACACCTTC
>.|.|TRBJ1-1|TRBV5-1
CASSLGWVGTEAFF
TGCGCCAGCAGCTTGGGTTGGGTAGGAACTGAAGCTTTCTTT
>TRBD1|.|TRBJ2-7|TRBV18
CASSPKSGGNHEQYF
TGTGCCAGCTCACCGAAATCAGGGGGTAATCACGAGCAGTACTTC
>.|.|TRBJ1-6|TRBV7-2
CASSLAGARSYNSPLHF
TGTGCCAGCAGCTTAGCAGGCGCCCGCTCCTATAATTCACCCCTCCACTTT
>.|.|TRBJ1-6|TRBV6-5
CASSYLMAPGNSPLHF
TGTGCCAGCAGTTACCTAATGGCCCCAGGGAATTCACCCCTCCACTTT
>TRBD1|.|TRBJ2-3|TRBV11-2
CASRLPGGSTDTQYF
TGTGCCAGCAGGTTACCAGGGGGTTCGACAGATACGCAGTATTTT
>TRBD1|few|TRBJ1-2|TRBV4-3
CASSPGGPYGYTF
TGCGCCAGCTCCCCAGGGGGGCCCTATGGCTACACCTTC
>.|once|TRBJ2-4|TRBV10-3
CAISESPDIQYF
TGTGCCATCAGTGAGTCGCCTGACATTCAGTACTTC
>.|.|TRBJ1-1|TRBV29-1
CSVERGGNTEAFF
TGCAGCGTTGAAAGGGGGGGCAACACTGAAGCTTTCTTT
>TRBD1|.|TRBJ1-2|TRBV5-1
CASSLLFTGDYTF
TGCGCCAGCAGCTTGTTGTTCACAGGGGACTACACCTTC
>.|.|TRBJ2-2|TRBV28
CASSPGTLNTGELFF
TGTGCCAGCAGTCCCGGGACACTGAACACCGGGGAGCTGTTTTTT
>TRBD1|.|TRBJ2-7|TRBV9
CASSPSLPGTGSYEQYF
TGTGCCAGCAGCCCCTCTCTCCCCGGGACAGGATCCTACGAGCAGTACTTC
>.|.|TRBJ1-1|TRBV7-3
CASSPDSLNTEAFF
TGTGCCAGCAGCCCCGACAGTTTGAACACTGAAGCTTTCTTT
>.|.|TRBJ2-3|TRBV12-5
CASGATAFFTDTQYF
TGTGCTAGTGGGGCGACAGCCTTTTTCACAGATACGCAGTATTTT
>.|few|TRBJ1-2|TRBV7-9
CASRVQSNYGYTF
TGTGCCAGCAGAGTGCAGTCGAACTATGGCTACACCTTC
>.|.|TRBJ2-2|TRBV28
CASSFSAGTGTGELFF
TGTGCCAGCAGTTTTTCGGCAGGGACTGGCACCGGGGAGCTGTTTTTT
>.|.|TRBJ1-2|TRBV7-9
CASSRDGGPNYGYTF
TGTGCCAGCAGCCGGGACGGGGGGCCGAACTATGGCTACACCTTC
>.|.|TRBJ1-1|TRBV7-2
CASSRGGLGEAFF
TGTGCCAGCAGCCGAGGGGGTTTAGGTGAAGCTTTCTTT
>.|.|TRBJ2-5|TRBV18
CASSTGPSGETQYF
TGTGCCAGCTCGACCGGACCCTCGGGAGAGACCCAGTACTTC
>.|.|TRBJ2-1|TRBV18
CASSPQPSVDEQFF
TGTGCCAGCTCACCACAACCCTCCGTCGATGAGCAGTTCTTC
>.|.|TRBJ2-5|TRBV28
CASSLTGDQETQYF
TGTGCCAGCAGTTTGACGGGGGACCAAGAGACCCAGTACTTC
>.|.|TRBJ1-2|TRBV19
CASSMGDNYGYTF
TGTGCCAGTAGTATGGGTGATAACTATGGCTACACCTTC
>.|.|TRBJ2-3|TRBV7-8
CASSLAGNTDTQYF
TGTGCCAGCAGCTTGGCGGGGAACACAGATACGCAGTATTTT
>TRBD2|once|TRBJ2-2|TRBV4-1
CASSQASGGAGTGELFF
TGCGCCAGCAGCCAAGCTAGCGGGGGGGCAGGGACCGGGGAGCTGTTTTTT
>.|.|TRBJ1-2|TRBV15
CATSRDQGNYGYTF
TGTGCCACCAGCAGAGATCAGGGAAACTATGGCTACACCTTC
>TRBD2|.|TRBJ2-7|TRBV7-9
CASSFSLAVSSYEQYF
TGTGCCAGCAGCTTCTCTCTAGCGGTGAGCTCCTACGAGCAGTACTTC
>.|.|TRBJ2-7|TRBV7-8
CASAGTPGGYEQYF
TGTGCCAGCGCTGGGACACCCGGGGGCTACGAGCAGTACTTC
>.|.|TRBJ2-6|TRBV19
CASRPRSGANVLTF
TGTGCCAGCCGTCCCCGCTCTGGGGCCAACGTCCTGACTTTC
>.|.|TRBJ1-5|TRBV5-1
CASSPGDSNQPQHF
TGCGCCAGCAGCCCAGGCGATAGCAATCAGCCCCAGCATTTT
>TRBD1|few|TRBJ1-2|TRBV10-2
CASSEAGTGGLGGYTF
TGCGCCAGCAGTGAGGCGGGGACAGGGGGCTTGGGTGGCTACACCTTC
>.|.|TRBJ2-3|TRBV2
CASNKQGGTDTQYF
TGTGCCAGCAATAAACAGGGTGGCACAGATACGCAGTATTTT
>.|.|TRBJ1-5|TRBV5-6
CASSLGLGKGNQPQHF
TGTGCCAGCAGCTTGGGGTTGGGGAAAGGCAATCAGCCCCAGCATTTT
>.|.|TRBJ2-7|TRBV5-6
CASSLRQVLPYEQYF
TGTGCCAGCAGCTTGAGGCAGGTCCTACCCTACGAGCAGTACTTC
>.|.|TRBJ2-4|TRBV28
CASSLENIQYF
TGTGCCAGCAGTTTAGAAAACATTCAGTACTTC
>TRBD1|.|TRBJ1-4|TRBV7-2
CASSLGDRGHEKLFF
TGTGCCAGCAGCCTAGGGGACAGGGGGCATGAAAAACTGTTTTTT
>.|.|TRBJ2-7|TRBV15
CATSRDKAQVYEQYF
TGTGCCACCAGCAGAGATAAAGCTCAGGTCTACGAGCAGTACTTC
>.|.|TRBJ2-3|TRBV7-2
CASSLLGAWSTDTQYF
TGTGCCAGCAGCTTACTAGGCGCTTGGTCCACAGATACGCAGTATTTT
>.|.|TRBJ1-2|TRBV2
CASSERTTDYGYTF
TGTGCCAGCAGTGAAAGGACCACGGACTATGGCTACACCTTC
>.|once|TRBJ2-7|TRBV11-2
CASSSLKVETGFSYEQYF
TGTGCCAGCAGCTCCCTAAAGGTCGAGACCGGGTTCTCCTACGAGCAGTACTTC
>TRBD2|.|TRBJ2-5|TRBV15
CATSRGLALQETQYF
TGTGCCACCAGCAGAGGACTAGCCCTACAAGAGACCCAGTACTTC
>.|.|TRBJ2-2|TRBV7-8
CASSLERFRNTGELFF
TGTGCCAGCAGCTTAGAAAGGTTTAGGAACACCGGGGAGCTGTTTTTT
>TRBD1|.|TRBJ2-7|TRBV5-1
CASSPGQGATSSYEQYF
TGCGCCAGCAGCCCGGGACAGGGGGCCACTAGCTCCTACGAGCAGTACTTC
>.|.|TRBJ1-3|TRBV5-1
CASSTWGDGNTIYF
TGCGCCAGCAGCACCTGGGGGGATGGAAACACCATATATTTT
>.|.|TRBJ2-5|TRBV5-4
CASSFGIGRETQYF
TGTGCCAGCAGCTTTGGTATAGGGAGAGAGACCCAGTACTTC
>.|.|TRBJ1-1|TRBV7-7
CASSLSEGTEAFF
TGTGCTAGCAGCTTATCCGAGGGCACTGAAGCTTTCTTT
>TRBD1|.|TRBJ1-1|TRBV10-3
CAISPTGGGEAFF
TGTGCCATCAGTCCCACAGGGGGCGGTGAAGCTTTCTTT
>.|once|TRBJ2-3|TRBV6-1
CASSASSGTDTQYF
TGTGCCAGCAGCGCATCGAGTGGCACAGATACGCAGTATTTT
>.|.|TRBJ1-3|TRBV5-1
CASRAGETNTIYF
TGCGCCAGCAGGGCCGGTGAGACGAACACCATATATTTT
>TRBD2|few|TRBJ2-7|TRBV2
CASTPSAGAVEQYF
TGTGCCAGCACCCCCTCCGCGGGAGCGGTCGAGCAGTACTTC